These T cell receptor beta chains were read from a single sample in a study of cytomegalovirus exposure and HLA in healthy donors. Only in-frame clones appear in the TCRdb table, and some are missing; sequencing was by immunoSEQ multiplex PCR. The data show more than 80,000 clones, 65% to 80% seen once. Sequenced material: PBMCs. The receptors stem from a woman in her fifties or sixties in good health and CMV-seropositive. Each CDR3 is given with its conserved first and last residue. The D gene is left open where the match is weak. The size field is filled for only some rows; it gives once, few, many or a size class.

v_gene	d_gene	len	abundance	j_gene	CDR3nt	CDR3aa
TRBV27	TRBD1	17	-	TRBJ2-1	TGTGCCAGCATTACTCGACTTCGGGACAGTACCTACAATGAGCAGTTCTTC	CASITRLRDSTYNEQFF
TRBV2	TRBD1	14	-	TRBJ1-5	TGTGCCAGCAGCCGGACAGGGTACAATCAGCCCCAGCATTTT	CASSRTGYNQPQHF
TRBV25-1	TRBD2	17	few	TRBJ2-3	TGTGCCAGCAGTGACACGAGACTAGCGGGGGCCACAGATACGCAGTATTTT	CASSDTRLAGATDTQYF
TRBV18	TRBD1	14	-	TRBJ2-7	TGTGCCAGCTCACGGCCCGGGACAGACTCCGAGCAGTACTTC	CASSRPGTDSEQYF
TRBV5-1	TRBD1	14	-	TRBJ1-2	TGCGCCAGCAGCCCTGGGACAGGGAACTATGGCTACACCTTC	CASSPGTGNYGYTF
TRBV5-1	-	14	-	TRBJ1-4	TGCGCCAGCAGCCTAGATCGAGAAGGAGGAAAACTGTTTTTT	CASSLDREGGKLFF
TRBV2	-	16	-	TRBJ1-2	TGTGCCAGCAGTGAATGGCTAGGGACTGCCAACTATGGCTACACCTTC	CASSEWLGTANYGYTF
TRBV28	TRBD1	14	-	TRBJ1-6	TGTGCCACCGCGCTGGGGACAGGGGATTCACCCCTCCACTTT	CATALGTGDSPLHF
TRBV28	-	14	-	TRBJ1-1	TGTGCCACCAGAGGCCTGGGTCGGAGTACTGAAGCTTTCTTT	CATRGLGRSTEAFF
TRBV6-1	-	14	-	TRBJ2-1	TGTGCCAGCAGTTCTTCTACAGACGGAGGAAGGCAGTTCTTC	CASSSSTDGGRQFF
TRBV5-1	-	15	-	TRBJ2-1	TGCGCCAGCAGCTGGGTAAAAGGGGGTTACCGTGAGCAGTTCTTC	CASSWVKGGYREQFF
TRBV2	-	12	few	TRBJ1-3	TGTGCCAGCACAATCTCTGGAAACACCATATATTTT	CASTISGNTIYF
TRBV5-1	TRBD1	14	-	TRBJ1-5	TGCGCCAGCAGCTTGGAGGCAGGGGGTCAGCCCCAGCATTTT	CASSLEAGGQPQHF
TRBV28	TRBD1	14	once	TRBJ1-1	TGTGCCACCGGTTGGACAGGCTGGGGCACTGAAGCTTTCTTT	CATGWTGWGTEAFF
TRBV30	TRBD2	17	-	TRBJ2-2	TGTGCCTCCCCCGGACTAGCGGGGGGCTCGAACACCGGGGAGCTGTTTTTT	CASPGLAGGSNTGELFF
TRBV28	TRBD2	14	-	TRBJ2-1	TGTGCCAGCAGTCCCGGGGGGTCAATCGATGAGCAGTTCTTC	CASSPGGSIDEQFF
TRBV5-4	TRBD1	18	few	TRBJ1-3	TGTGCCAGCAGCCCGCGTCCCGGGACAGGGAGCTCTGGAAACACCATATATTTT	CASSPRPGTGSSGNTIYF
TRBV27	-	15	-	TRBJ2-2	TGTGCCAGCAGTCCCCACCCCCGGGGGACCGGGGAGCTGTTTTTT	CASSPHPRGTGELFF
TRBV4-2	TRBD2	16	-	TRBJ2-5	TGTGCCAGCAGCCAAGAGGGACGGGGGGGAGGAGAGACCCAGTACTTC	CASSQEGRGGGETQYF
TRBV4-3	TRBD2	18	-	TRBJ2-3	TGCGCCAGCAGCCAAGATCTCCTAGCGGGGGGGAGGATAGATACGCAGTATTTT	CASSQDLLAGGRIDTQYF
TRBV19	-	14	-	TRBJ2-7	TGTGCCAGTAGAAGGCAGGGGACCTTGGGGGAGCAGTACTTC	CASRRQGTLGEQYF
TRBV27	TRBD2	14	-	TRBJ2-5	TGTGCCAGCACCCCAAGCGGGGACCAAGAGACCCAGTACTTC	CASTPSGDQETQYF
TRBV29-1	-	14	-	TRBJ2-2	TGCAGCGTCCGGGGTTTCTGGAACACCGGGGAGCTGTTTTTT	CSVRGFWNTGELFF
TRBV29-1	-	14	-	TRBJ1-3	TGCAGCGTTGGGCTGGGACACTCTGGAAACACCATATATTTT	CSVGLGHSGNTIYF
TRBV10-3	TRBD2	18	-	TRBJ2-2	TGTGCCATCAGTCAGATGGGGACTAGCGGGGGAAACACCGGGGAGCTGTTTTTT	CAISQMGTSGGNTGELFF
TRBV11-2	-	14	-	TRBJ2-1	TGTGCCAGCAGCTCTGGAGGGGGGGGCTATGAGCAGTTCTTC	CASSSGGGGYEQFF
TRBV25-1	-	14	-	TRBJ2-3	TGTGCCAGCAGAGACGGGACTCGCACAGATACGCAGTATTTT	CASRDGTRTDTQYF
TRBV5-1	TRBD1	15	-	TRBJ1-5	TGCGCCAGCAGCCCTGGACAGGGTGGCAATCAGCCCCAGCATTTT	CASSPGQGGNQPQHF
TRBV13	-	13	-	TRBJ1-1	TGTGCCAGCAGCTTAGCCGGGAACACTGAAGCTTTCTTT	CASSLAGNTEAFF
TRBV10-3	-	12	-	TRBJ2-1	TGTGCCATCAGTGAGGGGAGCAATGAGCAGTTCTTC	CAISEGSNEQFF
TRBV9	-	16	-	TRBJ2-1	TGTGCCAGCAGCGCGGGGATGGGTGGCCCCTACAATGAGCAGTTCTTC	CASSAGMGGPYNEQFF
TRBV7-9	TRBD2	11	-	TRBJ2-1	TGTGCCAGCAGCCTAGGACTAGTCAGGGTCTTC	CASSLGLVRVF
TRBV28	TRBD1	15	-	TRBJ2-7	TGTGCCAGCAGTTTATTAGGGCGTCAGGGGGCAGGGCAGTACTTC	CASSLLGRQGAGQYF
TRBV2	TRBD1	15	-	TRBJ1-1	TGTGCCAGCAGCTACCTCGGGACAGCGAACACTGAAGCTTTCTTT	CASSYLGTANTEAFF
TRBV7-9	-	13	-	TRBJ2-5	TGTGCCAGCAGTATCAGTTGGGCCGAGACCCAGTACTTC	CASSISWAETQYF
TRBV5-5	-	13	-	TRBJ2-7	TGTGCCAGCAGCTTGGAGACAGGCATCGAGCAGTACTTC	CASSLETGIEQYF
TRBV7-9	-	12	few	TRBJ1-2	TGTGCCAGCAGCTTTTCTATGGATGGCTACACCTTC	CASSFSMDGYTF
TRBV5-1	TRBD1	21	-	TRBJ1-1	TGCGCCAGCAGCTCCTACCCGACAGGGCTTTCTGATAAAGGCTTTTTTAATGGAGCTTTCTTT	CASSSYPTGLSDKGFFNGAFF